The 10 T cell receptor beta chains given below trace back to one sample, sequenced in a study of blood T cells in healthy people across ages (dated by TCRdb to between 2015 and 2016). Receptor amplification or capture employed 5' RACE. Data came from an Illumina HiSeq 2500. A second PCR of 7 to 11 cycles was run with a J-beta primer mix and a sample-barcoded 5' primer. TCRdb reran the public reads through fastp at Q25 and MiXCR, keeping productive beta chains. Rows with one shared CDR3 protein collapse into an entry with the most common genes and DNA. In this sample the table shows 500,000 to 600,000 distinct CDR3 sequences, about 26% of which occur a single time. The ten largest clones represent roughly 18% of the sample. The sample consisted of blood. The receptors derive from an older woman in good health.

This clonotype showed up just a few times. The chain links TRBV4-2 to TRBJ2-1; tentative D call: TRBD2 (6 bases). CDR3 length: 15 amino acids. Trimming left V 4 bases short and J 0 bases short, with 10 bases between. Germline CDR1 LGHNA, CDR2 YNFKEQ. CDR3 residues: CASSLQTSSYNEQFF. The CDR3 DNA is TGTGCCAGCAGCCTTCAGACTAGCTCCTACAATGAGCAGTTCTTC.

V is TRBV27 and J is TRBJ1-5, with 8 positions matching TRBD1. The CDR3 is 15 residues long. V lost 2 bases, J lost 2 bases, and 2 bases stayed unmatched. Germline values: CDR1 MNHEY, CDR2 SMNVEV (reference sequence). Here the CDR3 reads CASSLMGQGNQPQHF. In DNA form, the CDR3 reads TGTGCCAGCAGTTTAATGGGACAGGGCAATCAGCCCCAGCATTTT.

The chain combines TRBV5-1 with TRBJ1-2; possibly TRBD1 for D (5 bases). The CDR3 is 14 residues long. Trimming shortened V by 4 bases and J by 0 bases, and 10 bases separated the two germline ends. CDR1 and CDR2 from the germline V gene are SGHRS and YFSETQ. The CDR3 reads CASSATEPNYGYTF. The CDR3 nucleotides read TGCGCCAGCAGCGCGACAGAACCTAACTATGGCTACACCTTC.

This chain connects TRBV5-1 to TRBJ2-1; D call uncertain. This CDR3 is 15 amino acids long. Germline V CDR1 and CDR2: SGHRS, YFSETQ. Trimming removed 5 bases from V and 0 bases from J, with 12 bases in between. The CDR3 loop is CASSLTVSSYNEQFF. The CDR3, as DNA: TGCGCCAGCAGTCTTACAGTAAGCTCCTACAATGAGCAGTTCTTC.

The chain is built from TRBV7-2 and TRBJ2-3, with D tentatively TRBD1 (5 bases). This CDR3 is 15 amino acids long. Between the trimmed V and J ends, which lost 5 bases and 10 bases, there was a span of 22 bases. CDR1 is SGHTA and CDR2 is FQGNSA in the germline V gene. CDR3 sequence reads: CASSRTGGMLGAQYF. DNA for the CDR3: TGTGCCAGCAGCCGTACAGGTGGTATGTTGGGTGCGCAGTATTTT.

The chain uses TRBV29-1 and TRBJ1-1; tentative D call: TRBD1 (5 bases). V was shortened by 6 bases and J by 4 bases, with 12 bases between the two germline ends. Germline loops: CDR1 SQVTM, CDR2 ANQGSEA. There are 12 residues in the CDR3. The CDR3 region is CSVIGAGTEAFF. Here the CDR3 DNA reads TGCAGCGTGATTGGGGCGGGCACTGAAGCTTTCTTT.

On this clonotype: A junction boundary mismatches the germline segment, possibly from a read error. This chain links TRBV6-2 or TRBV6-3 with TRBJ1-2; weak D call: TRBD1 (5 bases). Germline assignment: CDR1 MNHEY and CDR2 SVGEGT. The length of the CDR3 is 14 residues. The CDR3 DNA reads TGTGCCAGCAGTTATCGACAGCCAGGATATGGCTGCACCTTC. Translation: CASSYRQPGYGCTF.

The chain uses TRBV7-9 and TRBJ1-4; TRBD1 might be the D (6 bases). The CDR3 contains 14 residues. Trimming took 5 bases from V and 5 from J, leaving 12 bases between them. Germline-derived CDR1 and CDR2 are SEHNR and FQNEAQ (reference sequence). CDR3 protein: CASSPRGLNEKLFF. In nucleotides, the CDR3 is TGTGCCAGCAGCCCCAGGGGCCTGAATGAAAAACTGTTTTTT.

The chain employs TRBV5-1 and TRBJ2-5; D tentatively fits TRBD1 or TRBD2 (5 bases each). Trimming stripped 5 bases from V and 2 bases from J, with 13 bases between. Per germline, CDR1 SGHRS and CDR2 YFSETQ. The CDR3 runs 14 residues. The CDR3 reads CASSPNWGQETQYF. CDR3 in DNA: TGCGCCAGCAGTCCTAACTGGGGGCAAGAGACCCAGTACTTC.

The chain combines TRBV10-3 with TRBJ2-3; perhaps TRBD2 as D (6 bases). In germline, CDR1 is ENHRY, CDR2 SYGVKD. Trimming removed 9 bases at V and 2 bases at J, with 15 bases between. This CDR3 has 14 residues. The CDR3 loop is CAISDGLSTDTQYF. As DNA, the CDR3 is TGTGCCATTTCAGACGGACTATCCACAGATACGCAGTATTTT.